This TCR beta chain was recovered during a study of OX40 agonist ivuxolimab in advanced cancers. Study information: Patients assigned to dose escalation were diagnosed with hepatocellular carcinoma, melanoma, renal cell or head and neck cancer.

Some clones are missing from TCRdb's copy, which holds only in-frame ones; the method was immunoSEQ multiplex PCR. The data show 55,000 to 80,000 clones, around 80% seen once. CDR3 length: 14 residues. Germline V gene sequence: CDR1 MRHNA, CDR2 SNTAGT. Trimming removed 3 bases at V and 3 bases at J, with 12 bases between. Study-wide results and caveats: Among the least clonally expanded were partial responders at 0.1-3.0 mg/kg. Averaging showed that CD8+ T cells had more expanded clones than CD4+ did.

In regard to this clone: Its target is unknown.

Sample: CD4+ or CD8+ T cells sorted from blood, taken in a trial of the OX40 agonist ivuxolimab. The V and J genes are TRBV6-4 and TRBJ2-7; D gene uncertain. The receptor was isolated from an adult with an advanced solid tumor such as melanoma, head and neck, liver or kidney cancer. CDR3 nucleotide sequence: TGTGCCAGCAGTGATCGTCAGCTCTTCTACGAGCAGTACTTC. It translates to CASSDRQLFYEQYF.